Listed below are T cell receptor beta chains from one sample, sequenced in a study of regulatory T cells in long-lasting Graves disease. One entry per CDR3 protein results from TCRdb running MiXCR on the multiplex PCR reads. Of 400,000 to 500,000 distinct CDR3 sequences listed, 11% to 15% are singletons. These data were likewise used in another study, on T cells in Graves' hyperthyroidism and ophthalmopathy.

The material was peripheral blood mononuclear cells (PBMCs), obtained at new diagnosis, from a patient treated with antithyroid drugs. The origin of the receptors is a woman between 50 and 59 years old with Graves disease. CDR3s include the opening cysteine and the closing phenylalanine or tryptophan. The order of the fields is clone size, CDR3 length, D gene, V gene, J gene, CDR3 DNA, CDR3 protein. The D gene is left open where the match is weak. Not every row has a clone size; where given, it reads once, few, many or a size class.

-	18	TRBD2	TRBV9	TRBJ2-1	TGTGCCAGCAGCGTAGTTGGAGGCTCTAGCGGGAGGCCGAATGAGCAGTTCTTC	CASSVVGGSSGRPNEQFF
-	14	TRBD1	TRBV12-3/TRBV12-4	TRBJ2-7	TGTGCCAGCAGCCCAAAGGACAGGGACCACGAGCAGTACTTC	CASSPKDRDHEQYF
many	16	-	TRBV27	TRBJ2-6	TGTGCCAGCAGTCCGGGACGGTACTCTGGGGCCAACGTCCTGACTTTC	CASSPGRYSGANVLTF
many	15	-	TRBV28	TRBJ2-2	TGTGCCAGCAGTTTCGGACAGTTGATGGCCGGGGAGCTGTTTTTT	CASSFGQLMAGELFF
-	15	TRBD2	TRBV20-1	TRBJ2-3	TGCAGTGCCCACCCGACTAGCGGGATCACAGATACGCAGTATTTT	CSAHPTSGITDTQYF
-	16	TRBD2	TRBV5-1	TRBJ2-3	TGCGCCAGCAGCGTAAAACTAGCGGGAGCGGGAGATACGCAGTATTTT	CASSVKLAGAGDTQYF
many	15	-	TRBV12-3/TRBV12-4	TRBJ2-5	TGTGCCAGCACGTCCGGGACCGCGTATCGGGAGACCCAGTACTTC	CASTSGTAYRETQYF
many	13	-	TRBV2	TRBJ1-5	TGTGCCAGCAGTGGGTTTTTCTCGGGTACACCCGATTTT	CASSGFFSGTPDF
-	16	-	TRBV7-2	TRBJ2-2	TGTGCCAGCAGTTCTCAACTGCTCGGCTTCTCCGGGGAGCTGTTTTTT	CASSSQLLGFSGELFF
few	13	TRBD1	TRBV5-1	TRBJ1-6	TGCGCCAGCAGCTTTACAGGGGAATCACCCCTCCACTTT	CASSFTGESPLHF
-	15	-	TRBV10-1	TRBJ1-1	TGCGCCAGCAGTGACCCGGACAGCCCTTACACTGAAGCTTTCTTT	CASSDPDSPYTEAFF
-	13	TRBD2	TRBV5-5	TRBJ2-3	TGTGCCAGCAGACCAGCGGGAGCGCCTACGCAGTATTTT	CASRPAGAPTQYF
medium-sized	11	-	TRBV28	TRBJ2-7	TGTGCCAGCAGTTTAATGTACGAGCAGTACTTC	CASSLMYEQYF
many	18	-	TRBV4-1	TRBJ2-1	TGCGCCAGCAGCCAACCACCTGGGGAGGTGACGTGGCTGGGTGAGCAGTTCTTC	CASSQPPGEVTWLGEQFF
many	14	TRBD2	TRBV20-1	TRBJ2-7	TGCAGTGCCCTGGGACTAGCGGGAAACTACGAGCAGTACTTC	CSALGLAGNYEQYF
-	16	-	TRBV3-1	TRBJ2-1	TGTGCCAGCAGCCCACGTCCGGGACTGAATTACAATGAGCAGTTCTTC	CASSPRPGLNYNEQFF
many	13	-	TRBV5-1	TRBJ2-7	TGCGCCAGCAGCTTATTTGAGCGGTACGAGCAGTACTTC	CASSLFERYEQYF
many	14	-	TRBV20-1	TRBJ2-3	TGCAGTGCCCAGGGGGGGAGCCATGCAGATACGCAGTATTTT	CSAQGGSHADTQYF
few	14	-	TRBV20-1	TRBJ1-5	TGCAGTGCTGTTACAGGGTTTACCGGACAGCCCCAGCATTTT	CSAVTGFTGQPQHF
-	13	-	TRBV11-2	TRBJ1-4	TGTGCCAGCAGCTTACGCTTGGCTGAAAAACTGTTTTTT	CASSLRLAEKLFF
many	14	-	TRBV28	TRBJ2-2	TGTGCCAGCAGTTTATATCAGAACACCGGGGAGCTGTTTTTT	CASSLYQNTGELFF
many	12	-	TRBV10-3	TRBJ2-2	TGTGCCACCACCGGAGGGACCGGGGAGCTGTTTTTT	CATTGGTGELFF
many	14	-	TRBV5-1	TRBJ1-1	TGCGCCAGCAGCTTTTTAGGGTTGAACACTGAAGCTTTCTTT	CASSFLGLNTEAFF
many	13	-	TRBV28	TRBJ1-4	TGTGCCAGCAGTTTGTCAGGGGCCGAAAAACTGTTTTTT	CASSLSGAEKLFF
many	14	TRBD1	TRBV5-1	TRBJ1-1	TGCGCCAGCAGCGCCGGGACAGAGAACACTGAAGCTTTCTTT	CASSAGTENTEAFF
many	14	-	TRBV2	TRBJ2-7	TGTGCCAGCAAAAGAACAGAATTCTCCTACGAGCAGTACTTC	CASKRTEFSYEQYF
few	15	TRBD2	TRBV3-1	TRBJ2-2	TGTGCCAGCAGCCAAGTCGGACTAGCGGGCGGGGAGCTGTTTTTT	CASSQVGLAGGELFF
few	15	-	TRBV6-2/TRBV6-3	TRBJ2-1	TGTGCCAGCAGCCTTCCTAATCTCTCCTACAATGAGCAGTTCTTC	CASSLPNLSYNEQFF
many	13	-	TRBV3-1	TRBJ2-1	TGTGCCAGCAGCCAAGATCGTAGGGGTGAGCAGTTCTTC	CASSQDRRGEQFF
many	16	-	TRBV28	TRBJ2-1	TGTGCCAGCAGTCTCCCCCCCTTTAGCGGTAACAATGAGCAGTTCTTC	CASSLPPFSGNNEQFF
-	12	-	TRBV19	TRBJ2-2	TGTGCCAGTAGTGCTATACTAGGGTTAATGTTTTTT	CASSAILGLMFF
many	16	-	TRBV12-3/TRBV12-4	TRBJ2-7	TGTGCCAGCCGGCTGGGGCCAGGGACCCCGTCCTACGAGCAGTACTTC	CASRLGPGTPSYEQYF
many	15	-	TRBV30	TRBJ2-7	TGTGCCTGGAGAATCTCCGGGACGGCTTCCTACGAGCAGTACTTC	CAWRISGTASYEQYF
once	12	-	TRBV29-1	TRBJ2-1	TGCAGCACCGATCACGGCGGGGATGAGCAGTTCTTC	CSTDHGGDEQFF
-	12	-	TRBV29-1	TRBJ1-2	TGCAGCGTTGAACTGAATAGCGATGGCTACACCTTC	CSVELNSDGYTF
many	15	TRBD2	TRBV7-9	TRBJ2-5	TGTGCCAGCAGCCCGAGCCTAGCGGGAGAAGAGACCCAGTACTTC	CASSPSLAGEETQYF
many	15	TRBD2	TRBV5-1	TRBJ2-1	TGCGCCAGCAGGGATACGGGAGGGCCTCCCTATGAGCAGTTCTTC	CASRDTGGPPYEQFF
-	16	TRBD2	TRBV7-3	TRBJ2-1	TGTGCCAGCAGCACCCACCCTAGCGGGAGATTCGACGAGCAGTTCTTC	CASSTHPSGRFDEQFF
few	18	-	TRBV5-1	TRBJ2-7	TGCGCCAGCCGTAGATGGACAGGGGCACTAGCGGGGTCCTACGAGCAGTACTTC	CASRRWTGALAGSYEQYF
many	16	TRBD2	TRBV28	TRBJ2-3	TGTGCCAGCAGTTTATTCACTAGCGGGAGTTCAGATACGCAGTATTTT	CASSLFTSGSSDTQYF